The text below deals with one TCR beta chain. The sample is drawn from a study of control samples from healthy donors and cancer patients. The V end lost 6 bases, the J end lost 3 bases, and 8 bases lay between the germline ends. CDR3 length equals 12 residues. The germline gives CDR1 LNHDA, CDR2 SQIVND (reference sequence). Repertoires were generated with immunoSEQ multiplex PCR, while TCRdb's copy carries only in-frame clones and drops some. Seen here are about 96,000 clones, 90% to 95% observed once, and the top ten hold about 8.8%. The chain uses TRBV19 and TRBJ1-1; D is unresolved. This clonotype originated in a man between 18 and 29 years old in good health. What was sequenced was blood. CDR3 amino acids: CASSQYDTEAFF. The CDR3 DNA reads TGTGCCAGTAGCCAATATGACACTGAAGCTTTCTTT.